What follows is one T cell receptor (beta chain) and its context. These data originate in a study of blood T cell repertoires in COVID-19. Study context: PBMCs, B-cell-depleted T cells, or T cells were the source of the cDNA or gDNA that made up the material.

Membership in each cohort depended on participant-reported clinical history. Recovered status in Cohort 3 required two negative PCRs, clearance, or symptom resolution. Original processing notes: Reference gene primers were amplified, and this amplification served to estimate nucleated cell counts. Profiling relied on immunoSEQ multiplex PCR, and the TCRdb table lists in-frame clones only, not all of them. The V and J calls and the clone size are those of that table, but D and trimming were determined from the DNA. The sample lists 250,000 to 400,000 clones; 89% were seen once. Sequenced: PBMCs or T cells enriched from blood (not recorded which). This receptor was obtained from a man in his sixties who had recovered from COVID-19.

The CDR3 DNA reads TGTGCCAGCAGTTACGGGGGAGGCGGGGATCAGCCCCAGCATTTT. Its translation is CASSYGGGGDQPQHF. J is TRBJ1-5 and V is TRBV6-5; TRBD1 might be the D (5 bases). The germline CDR1 and CDR2 sequences are MNHEY and SVGAGI. Deletions cut 2 bases from V and 5 bases from J, with 13 bases between. The CDR3 sequence is 15 residues long.